Included here is one T cell receptor (beta chain) sequence, with context. These data are taken from a study of blood T cell repertoires in COVID-19. Whole-study context: Acute and convalescent COVID-19 samples came from the United States, Italy and Spain.

Sequencing was performed with immunoSEQ multiplex PCR; in TCRdb, only in-frame clones are kept and a portion is missing. This table has 140,000 to 150,000 clones, around nine tenths appearing once. The trim removed 5 bases at V and 5 bases at J, leaving 5 bases unmatched. The length of the CDR3 is 15 residues. The germline V gene encodes CDR1 LNHDA and CDR2 SQIVND (reference sequence). This rearrangement joins TRBV19 to TRBJ2-1; 11 bases align to TRBD2. The sequence derives from a man in his sixties with active or convalescent COVID-19. The sequenced sample was peripheral blood. CDR3 protein: CASSSRLAGNNEQFF. The CDR3 coding sequence is TGTGCCAGTAGTTCGAGACTAGCGGGAAACAATGAGCAGTTCTTC.